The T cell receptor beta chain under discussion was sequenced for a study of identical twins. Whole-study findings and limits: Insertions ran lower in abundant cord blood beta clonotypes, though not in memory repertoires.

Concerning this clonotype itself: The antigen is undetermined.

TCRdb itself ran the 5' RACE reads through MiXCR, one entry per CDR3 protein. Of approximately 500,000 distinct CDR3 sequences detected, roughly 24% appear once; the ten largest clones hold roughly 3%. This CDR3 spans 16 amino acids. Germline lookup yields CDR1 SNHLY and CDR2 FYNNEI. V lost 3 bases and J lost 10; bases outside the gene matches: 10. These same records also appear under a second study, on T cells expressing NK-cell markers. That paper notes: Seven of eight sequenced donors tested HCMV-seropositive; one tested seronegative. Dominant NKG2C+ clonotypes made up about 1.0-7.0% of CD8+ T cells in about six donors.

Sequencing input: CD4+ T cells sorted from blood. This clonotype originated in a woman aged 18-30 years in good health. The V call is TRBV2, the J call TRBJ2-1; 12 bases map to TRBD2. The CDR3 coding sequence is TGTGCCAGCAGTGATAGATCTAGCGGGAGGGCCATAGAGCAGTTCTTC. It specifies CASSDRSSGRAIEQFF.